The present entry profiles one T cell receptor (beta chain) with its context. The data were obtained in a study of blood T cell repertoires in COVID-19. The wider study: From the United States, Italy and Spain came samples of acute and convalescent COVID-19. Sample material is recorded as cDNA or gDNA derived from T cells, B-cell-depleted T cells, or PBMCs.

The germline V and J ends were trimmed by 2 bases and 5 bases, with 13 bases remaining between them. The CDR3 extends over 14 amino acids. CDR1 MDHEN and CDR2 SYDVKM come from the germline V gene. Original processing notes: Reference gene primer amplification yielded estimated nucleated cell counts. Measured with immunoSEQ multiplex PCR; TCRdb has only the in-frame clones, and not every one. V and J calls and clone size follow that table, whereas D and trimming were derived from the DNA. Here the sample spans some 200,000 clones, about 78% being singletons. Sequenced sample: peripheral blood. The chain recombines TRBV28 with TRBJ2-7; D possibly corresponds to TRBD2 (6 bases). This clonotype originated in a woman between 50 and 59 years old with active or convalescent COVID-19. CDR3 in DNA: TGTGCCAGCAGTTTACTTAGCGGCCCAAACGAGCAGTACTTC. Its protein product is CASSLLSGPNEQYF.